A single sample is the source of the 15 T cell receptor beta chains below, sequenced in a study of shared clonotypes between healthy human individuals. The protocol was immunoSEQ multiplex PCR, while the TCRdb copy is restricted to in-frame clones and leaves out a portion. The sample has approximately 1.1 million clones, 78% seen once. The material sequenced was memory CD4+ T cells from PBMCs. Subset given: CD45RA-negative fraction. These receptors were collected from a man aged 18-30 years in good health. Some clones in this sample may be carry-over from other donors' samples.

The chain is built from TRBV10-3 and TRBJ2-7, with D possibly TRBD1 on 5 matching bases. Trimming took off 6 bases at V and 2 bases at J, with 14 bases between the two ends. This CDR3 spans 14 amino acids. CDR1 is ENHRY and CDR2 is SYGVKD in the germline V gene. For the CDR3, the DNA is TGTGCCATCAGCCCTAGGACATCGACCTACGAGCAGTACTTC. Translated: CAISPRTSTYEQYF.

This sequence joins TRBV18 and TRBJ2-7; D tentatively reads TRBD1 or TRBD2 (5 bases each). CDR3 length: 15 residues. Germline CDR1 KGHSH, CDR2 LQKENI. Trimming removed 4 bases at V and 0 bases at J, with 13 bases between. The CDR3 loop is CASSQGPTSSYEQYF. CDR3 DNA sequence: TGTGCCAGCTCACAGGGGCCCACTAGCTCCTACGAGCAGTACTTC.

The chain is built from TRBV6-1 and TRBJ2-3; TRBD2 aligns across 8 bases. The CDR3 runs 15 residues. V dropped 4 bases and J dropped 0; count of bases not matched to a gene: 3. Germline lookup yields CDR1 MNHNS and CDR2 SASEGT. CDR3 amino acids: CASSASGSSTDTQYF. The CDR3 nucleotides read TGTGCCAGCAGTGCTAGCGGGTCTAGCACAGATACGCAGTATTTT.

CDR3 sequence (DNA): TGTGCCATCAGTGAGGGTGGCGGGGGGGACACTGAAGCTTTCTTT. Protein product: CAISEGGGGDTEAFF. The chain uses TRBV10-3 and TRBJ1-1; tentative D call: TRBD1 (5 bases). The germline gives CDR1 ENHRY, CDR2 SYGVKD. Trimming stripped 2 bases from V and 3 bases from J, with 13 bases between. CDR3 length: 15 residues.

This clone was found a few times. V is TRBV7-5 and J is TRBJ2-7; TRBD2, the table's D call, lacks a check against the DNA. TRBV7-5 corresponds to a pseudogene. This CDR3 has 12 residues. CDR3 in DNA: TGTGTCAGAAGCTTAGCTCCTAGCGGGGGGGTCTTC. It encodes CVRSLAPSGGVF.

This chain links TRBV7-9 with TRBJ2-5, with 13 bases that match TRBD2. This CDR3 comprises 17 residues. Germline V gene data show CDR1 as SEHNR and CDR2 as FQNEAQ (reference sequence). The V gene end was trimmed by 5 bases and the J gene end by 1 base; junction bases not matched to a gene: 7. For the CDR3, the DNA is TGTGCCAGCAGCCCAGGGACTAGCGGGGACGCCCAAGAGACCCAGTACTTC. This codes for CASSPGTSGDAQETQYF. The variable domain in full, completed from reference TRBV7-9 and TRBJ2-5, reads DTGVSQNPRHKITKRGQNVTFRCDPISEHNRLYWYRQTLGQGPEFLTYFQNEAQLEKSRLLSDRFSAERPKGSFSTLEIQRTEQGDSAMYLCASSPGTSGDAQETQYFGPGTRLLVL.

The chain recombines TRBV6-4 with TRBJ1-2, with D unresolved. The germline gives CDR1 MRHNA, CDR2 SNTAGT. Trimming left V 7 bases short and J 8 bases short, with 8 bases between. The length of the CDR3 is 10 residues. The CDR3 here is CASMGSGYTF. The CDR3 DNA follows: TGTGCCAGCATGGGAAGCGGCTACACCTTC.

The chain combines TRBV28 with TRBJ2-5; the match to TRBD2 covers 12 bases. Trimming at V came to 6 bases and at J to 3 bases, leaving 11 bases not matched to a gene. CDR3 size: 17 residues. Germline V CDR1 and CDR2: MDHEN, SYDVKM. As DNA, the CDR3 is TGTGCCAGCAGAGACCTGCTGACTAGCGGGAGAGAAGAGACCCAGTACTTC. It translates to CASRDLLTSGREETQYF.

Concerning this clone itself: Given a much more abundant clone one base away, this may be a read error. The same CDR3 is also encoded by other DNA sequences in this sample. V is TRBV7-9 and J is TRBJ2-6, with TRBD1 matching over 12 bases. Trimming removed 2 bases from V and 0 bases from J; junction bases left unmatched: 5. CDR1 SEHNR and CDR2 FQNEAQ come from the germline V gene (reference sequence). The CDR3 totals 19 residues. The CDR3 region has the DNA TGTGCCAGCAGCTTACGGGGGGACAGGGGGCTCTCTGGGGCCAACGTCCTGACTTTC. This gives the protein CASSLRGDRGLSGANVLTF.

V and J are TRBV7-7 and TRBJ2-2, with no clear D. The CDR3 totals 13 residues. The germline V and J ends were trimmed by 4 bases and 8 bases, with 11 bases remaining between them. Germline CDR1 SSHAT, CDR2 FNYEAQ (reference sequence). CDR3 amino acids: CASSWTTMGELFF. The CDR3 nucleotides read TGTGCCAGCAGCTGGACCACGATGGGGGAGCTGTTTTTT.

This rearrangement joins TRBV27 to TRBJ1-1; D might be TRBD1 (6 bases). The CDR3 covers 16 residues. Trimming cost V 6 bases and J 3 bases, with 20 bases left between them. Germline values: CDR1 MNHEY, CDR2 SMNVEV (reference sequence). CDR3 loop: CASSSHLQGLHTEAFF. CDR3 in DNA: TGTGCCAGCAGCAGCCACCTACAGGGTTTGCACACTGAAGCTTTCTTT.

This chain connects TRBV30 to TRBJ1-4; D might be TRBD1 (6 bases). Per the germline V gene, CDR1 is GTSNPN and CDR2 is SVGIG (reference sequence). The V end lost 0 bases, the J end lost 7 bases, and 12 bases lay between the germline ends. The CDR3 is made up of 14 amino acids. The CDR3 DNA reads as TGTGCCTGGAGTGTGGGTGGGGGCGGTGAAAAACTGTTTTTT. Its protein is CAWSVGGGGEKLFF.

V and J are TRBV10-3 and TRBJ1-1, with D possibly matching TRBD1 (5 bases). CDR1 ENHRY and CDR2 SYGVKD come from the germline V gene. V was shortened by 11 bases and J by 1 base, with 14 bases between the two germline ends. The CDR3 covers 13 residues. The CDR3 here is CAALGVENTEAFF. The CDR3 nucleotides are TGTGCCGCCTTAGGGGTGGAGAACACTGAAGCTTTCTTT.

This clone has a handful of counts. The CDR3 coding sequence is TGTGCCAGCAGCTTCCGGGGGAATCAGGAAAAACTGTTTTTT. This codes for CASSFRGNQEKLFF. The V call is TRBV5-8, the J call TRBJ1-4, with D possibly being TRBD1 (5 bases). The CDR3 covers 14 residues. The V end was cut by 2 bases, the J end by 8 bases, with 13 bases between. Looked up from germline, CDR1 is SGHTS and CDR2 is YDEGEE.

V gene TRBV30 combines with J gene TRBJ2-7, with a tentative D call TRBD2 (6 bases). Deletions cut 0 bases from V and 7 bases from J, with 10 bases between. Germline CDR1 and CDR2: GTSNPN and SVGIG (reference sequence). This CDR3 has 12 amino acids. CDR3 sequence reads: CAWSVRGGEQYF. CDR3 DNA: TGTGCCTGGAGTGTACGTGGAGGGGAGCAGTACTTC.